This T cell receptor (beta chain) emerged from a study of T cells expressing NK-cell markers. TCRdb re-called the 5' RACE reads; one entry per CDR3 protein, DNA not given. Reported are 350,000 to 500,000 distinct CDR3 sequences; the ten largest clones contain approximately 7%. This CDR3 is 13 amino acids long. Germline CDR1 reads ENHRY; CDR2 reads SYGVKD. This TCR came from a woman aged 18 to 75 in good health. Specimen: blood T cells: a sorted CD56 or NKG2C T cell subset, CD4+ or CD8+ T cells, or bulk PBMC T cells (not recorded which). The rearrangement links TRBV10-3 to TRBJ2-3; TCRdb's D call of TRBD1 is untestable without DNA. CDR3 in amino acids: CAISGGSTDTQYF.